The next 10 T cell receptor beta chains were all read from a single sample in a study of T-cell reconstitution after alpha-beta-depleted transplantation in children. Unique molecular identifiers were incorporated into the prepared TCRbeta library. A single record per CDR3 protein comes from TCRdb applying MiXCR to the PCR reads. This sample carries under 350,000 distinct CDR3 sequences, nearly 10% of them seen once, and the ten largest clones take over 9%. Specimen: PBMCs from the stem cell graft donor, collected from the stem cell graft. The receptors here all came from a human donor who donated a stem cell graft to a child with SCID.

The chain combines TRBV20-1 with TRBJ2-1, with TRBD2 as a possible D gene (5 bases). V shed 7 bases and J shed 6 bases, with 10 bases lying between them. Germline CDR1 reads DFQATT; CDR2 reads SNEGSKA (reference sequence). The CDR3 runs 11 residues. CDR3 nucleotides: TGCAGTGGTACCACTAGCAATGAGCAGTTCTTC. This codes for CSGTTSNEQFF.

J is TRBJ2-5 and V is TRBV13, with D uncertain. The germline CDR1 and CDR2 sequences are PRHDT and FYEKMQ (reference sequence). This CDR3 region has 14 residues. Deletions cut 2 bases from V and 2 bases from J, with 9 bases between. The CDR3 loop reads CASSLTAIQETQYF. For the CDR3, the DNA is TGTGCCAGCAGCTTAACAGCTATTCAAGAGACCCAGTACTTC.

This clonotype came up a few times. This rearrangement joins TRBV12-3 or TRBV12-4 to TRBJ2-1; unclear D gene. V lost 0 bases to trimming and J lost 1 base, with 13 bases between them. The CDR3 length is 17 residues. The CDR3 region is CASSLAPSGTSYNEQFF. CDR3 in DNA: TGTGCCAGCAGTTTAGCGCCTAGTGGCACGTCCTACAATGAGCAGTTCTTC.

The V gene is TRBV2, the J gene TRBJ2-1; 11 bases fit TRBD2. The CDR3 loop spans 13 amino acids. CDR1 is SNHLY and CDR2 is FYNNEI in the germline V gene. Trimming at V came to 7 bases and at J to 6 bases, leaving 2 bases not matched to a gene. CDR3 sequence reads: CASTLAGANEQFF. DNA for the CDR3: TGTGCCAGCACACTAGCGGGGGCCAATGAGCAGTTCTTC.

This clonotype was observed a few times. This rearrangement joins TRBV12-3 or TRBV12-4 to TRBJ1-2; TRBD1 agrees at 9 bases. J was trimmed by 7 bases and V by 5 bases; bases with no gene match: 11. The CDR3 has 15 amino acids. The CDR3 protein is CASSAKGQGKLGYTF. In DNA form, the CDR3 reads TGTGCCAGCAGTGCTAAAGGACAGGGGAAACTTGGCTACACCTTC.

The rearrangement joins TRBV12-3 or TRBV12-4 to TRBJ1-4; D unresolved. The CDR3 runs 15 residues. V was pared by 6 bases and J by 7 bases, with 18 bases between. The DNA for the CDR3 is TGTGCCAGCAGAGGCCGGGTCCCCAATGGTGAAAAACTGTTTTTT. Its protein product is CASRGRVPNGEKLFF.

As regards this clonotype: This sequence may be a read error, since a much larger clone differs from it by one base. The J gene is TRBJ1-4, the V gene TRBV20-1; D may be TRBD1 (6 bases). CDR3 length: 14 residues. Germline values: CDR1 DFQATT, CDR2 SNEGSKA (reference sequence). Trimming stripped 4 bases from V and 8 bases from J, with 17 bases between. The CDR3 nucleotides are TGCAGTGCTATGGAGGGGGGTTCTGGAGAAAAACTGTTTTTT. This gives the protein CSAMEGGSGEKLFF.

The chain combines TRBV6-1 with TRBJ2-5; possibly TRBD1 or TRBD2 for D (5 bases each). V was trimmed by 6 bases and J by 5 bases, leaving 22 bases between them. The germline CDR1 and CDR2 sequences are MNHNS and SASEGT. The CDR3 extends over 16 amino acids. DNA for the CDR3: TGTGCCAGCAGCCCGACGGCGAGGGACCTGGGGGAGACCCAGTACTTC. Amino acids: CASSPTARDLGETQYF.

The chain uses TRBV12-3 or TRBV12-4 and TRBJ2-7, with 7 bases matching TRBD1. V trimming: 5 bases; J trimming: 0 bases; junction bases outside the gene matches: 7. CDR3 length equals 15 residues. The CDR3 reads CASSPQGQVSYEQYF. CDR3 nucleotide sequence: TGTGCCAGCAGTCCCCAAGGACAGGTCTCCTACGAGCAGTACTTC.

In this sample, this clonotype turned up a few times. The V and J genes are TRBV20-1 and TRBJ2-7, with TRBD2 matching over 7 bases. Trimming took 1 base from V and 3 from J; bases not matched to a gene: 9. The CDR3 has 15 amino acids. Germline values: CDR1 DFQATT, CDR2 SNEGSKA (reference sequence). The DNA of the CDR3 is TGCAGTGCTAGAGTCGCTAGCGGAGTTAACTACGAGCAGTACTTC. Translation gives CSARVASGVNYEQYF.